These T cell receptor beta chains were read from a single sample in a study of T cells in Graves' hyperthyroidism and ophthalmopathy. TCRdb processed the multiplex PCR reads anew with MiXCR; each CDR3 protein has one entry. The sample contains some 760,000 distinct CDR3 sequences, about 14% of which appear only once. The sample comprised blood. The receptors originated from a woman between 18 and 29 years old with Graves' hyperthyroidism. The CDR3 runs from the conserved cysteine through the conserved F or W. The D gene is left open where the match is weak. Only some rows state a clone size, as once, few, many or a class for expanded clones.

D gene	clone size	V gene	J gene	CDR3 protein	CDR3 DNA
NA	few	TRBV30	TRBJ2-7	CAWSAPNREQYF	TGTGCCTGGAGCGCCCCTAACCGGGAGCAGTACTTC
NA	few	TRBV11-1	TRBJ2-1	CASSFIGGGEQFF	TGTGCCAGCAGCTTCATAGGGGGGGGTGAGCAGTTCTTC
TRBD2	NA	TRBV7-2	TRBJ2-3	CASSTPLAGRTDTQYF	TGTGCCAGCAGCACTCCGCTAGCGGGCCGCACAGATACGCAGTATTTT
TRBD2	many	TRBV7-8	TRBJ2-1	CASSHGLAGVVNEQFF	TGTGCCAGCAGCCACGGACTAGCGGGGGTTGTCAATGAGCAGTTCTTC
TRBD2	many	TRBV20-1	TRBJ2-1	CSARAGEVYNEQFF	TGCAGTGCTCGAGCGGGAGAGGTCTACAATGAGCAGTTCTTC
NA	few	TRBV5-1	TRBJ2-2	CASSGGANTGELFF	TGCGCCAGCAGCGGGGGGGCTAACACCGGGGAGCTGTTTTTT
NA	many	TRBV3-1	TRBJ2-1	CASSQDEYGYNEQFF	TGTGCCAGCAGCCAAGATGAGTACGGTTACAATGAGCAGTTCTTC
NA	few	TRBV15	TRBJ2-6	CATSRGSRLSGANVLTF	TGTGCCACCAGCAGGGGAAGTAGGCTCTCTGGGGCCAACGTCCTGACTTTC
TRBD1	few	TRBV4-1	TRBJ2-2	CASSQPRAGGTGELFF	TGCGCCAGCAGCCAACCACGGGCAGGGGGAACCGGGGAGCTGTTTTTT
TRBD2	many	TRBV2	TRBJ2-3	CASTAGRADTQYF	TGTGCCAGCACCGCCGGGAGGGCAGATACGCAGTATTTT
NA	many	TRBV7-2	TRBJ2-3	CASSSRDLRDTQYF	TGTGCCAGCAGCTCGCGGGACCTCCGAGATACGCAGTATTTT
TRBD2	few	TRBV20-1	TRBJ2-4	CSARLAGGPNGAVAKNIQYF	TGCAGTGCTAGATTAGCGGGAGGGCCTAACGGAGCGGTGGCCAAAAACATTCAGTACTTC
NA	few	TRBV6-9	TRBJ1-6	CASSYILTDHNSPLHF	TGTGCCAGCAGTTACATCCTCACGGACCATAATTCACCCCTCCACTTT
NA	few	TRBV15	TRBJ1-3	CATSRGTASSGNTIYF	TGTGCCACCTCGAGAGGGACGGCGAGCTCTGGAAACACCATATATTTT
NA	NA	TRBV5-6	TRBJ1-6	CASFGQGRSPLHF	TGTGCCAGCTTTGGCCAGGGAAGGTCACCCCTCCACTTT
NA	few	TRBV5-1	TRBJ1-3	CASSPRTRSSGNTIYF	TGCGCCAGCAGCCCGAGGACTCGCAGCTCTGGAAACACCATATATTTT
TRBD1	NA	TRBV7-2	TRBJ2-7	CASSSAPGQAKEQYF	TGTGCCAGCAGCTCTGCCCCGGGACAGGCCAAAGAGCAGTACTTC
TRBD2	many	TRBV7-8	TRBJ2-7	CASSPVLTSGREQYF	TGTGCCAGCAGCCCCGTCTTGACTAGCGGGAGGGAGCAGTACTTC
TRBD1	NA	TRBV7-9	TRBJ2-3	CASSLALTGKDTQYF	TGTGCCAGCAGCTTAGCTTTGACAGGGAAAGATACGCAGTATTTT
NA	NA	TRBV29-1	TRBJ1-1	CSVGKTVPAEAFF	TGCAGCGTGGGGAAGACCGTCCCCGCTGAAGCTTTCTTT
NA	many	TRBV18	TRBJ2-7	CASSPLSGGTYEQYF	TGTGCCAGCTCACCACTTAGCGGTGGGACCTACGAGCAGTACTTC
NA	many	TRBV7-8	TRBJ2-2	CASSRTRFSGNTGELFF	TGTGCCAGCAGCCGGACCCGTTTTAGCGGGAACACCGGGGAGCTGTTTTTT
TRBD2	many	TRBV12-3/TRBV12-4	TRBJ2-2	CASSLAGSFGLAGGRTGELFF	TGTGCCAGCAGTTTAGCGGGATCCTTCGGGCTAGCGGGAGGGCGGACCGGGGAGCTGTTTTTT
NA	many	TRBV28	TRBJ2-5	CASSLGPGGGQETQYF	TGTGCCAGCAGTTTAGGGCCAGGGGGGGGCCAAGAGACCCAGTACTTC
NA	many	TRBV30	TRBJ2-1	CAWDVMLNEQFF	TGTGCCTGGGATGTGATGCTCAATGAGCAGTTCTTC
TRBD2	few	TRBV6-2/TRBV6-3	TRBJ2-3	CASSYRTSGSGADTQYF	TGTGCCAGCAGTTATCGGACTAGCGGGAGTGGAGCAGATACGCAGTATTTT
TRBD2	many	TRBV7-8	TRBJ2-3	CAIQREVSDTQYF	TGTGCCATCCAGCGGGAGGTATCAGATACGCAGTATTTT
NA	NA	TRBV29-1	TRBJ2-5	CSVVRGETQYF	TGCAGCGTTGTCAGAGGGGAGACCCAGTACTTC
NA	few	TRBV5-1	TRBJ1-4	CASSSGPSNEKLFF	TGCGCCAGCAGCTCCGGACCGTCTAATGAAAAACTGTTTTTT
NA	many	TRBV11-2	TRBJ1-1	CASSSSLSALNTEAFF	TGTGCCAGCAGCTCTAGCTTGTCAGCTCTGAACACTGAAGCTTTCTTT
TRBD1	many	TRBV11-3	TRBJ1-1	CASGTGAVNTEAFF	TGTGCCAGCGGGACAGGGGCGGTGAACACTGAAGCTTTCTTT
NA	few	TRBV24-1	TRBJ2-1	CATSDLLGVGEQFF	TGTGCCACCAGTGATTTACTGGGAGTTGGTGAGCAGTTCTTC
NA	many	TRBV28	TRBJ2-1	CASSLISETIEQFF	TGTGCCAGCAGTTTGATTTCTGAAACTATCGAGCAGTTCTTC
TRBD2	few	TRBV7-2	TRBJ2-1	CASSPRLAALTRNEQFF	TGTGCCAGCAGCCCCAGACTAGCGGCCCTCACGCGCAATGAGCAGTTCTTC
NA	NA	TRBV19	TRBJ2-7	CASKLTNSYEQYF	TGTGCCAGTAAACTCACTAACTCCTACGAGCAGTACTTC
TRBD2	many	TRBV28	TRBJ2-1	CASSLYLGLAEDNEQFF	TGTGCCAGCAGTTTATACCTTGGACTAGCGGAGGACAATGAGCAGTTCTTC
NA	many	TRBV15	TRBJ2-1	CATSRERGLGTAYNEQFF	TGTGCCACCAGCAGAGAAAGGGGACTAGGGACAGCCTACAATGAGCAGTTCTTC